The clone carrying this TCR beta chain occurred many times. Its matching antigen is unknown. This sample was included in a study of T cells in Graves' hyperthyroidism and ophthalmopathy. RNA transcripts provided the source from which TCR beta CDR3 regions were amplified. A set of HTBI primers served as the primers for a first-round RT-PCR of the TCR CDR3. TCRdb used MiXCR to reprocess the multiplex PCR reads, holding one entry per CDR3 protein. The sample records more than 300,000 distinct CDR3 sequences, approximately 17% being singletons. Inclusion characteristics of ophthalmopathy patients comprised a Clinical Activity Score of at least 3, a NOSPECS grade of at least 4, and duration under 3 months. The CDR3 runs 16 residues. CDR1 and CDR2 from the germline V gene are SGHRS and YFSETQ. V lost 4 bases, J lost 0 bases, and 6 bases stayed unmatched. General observations from the study: Expanded thyroid clonotypes (above 0.001) were mostly also found in blood.

The source material was blood. The gene calls are TRBV5-1 and TRBJ1-4; 7 bases agree with TRBD1. The TCR originated in a man between 18 and 29 years old with Graves' ophthalmopathy. CDR3 sequence (DNA): TGCGCCAGCAGCGGGGGGACAGTTGCAACTAATGAAAAACTGTTTTTT. This codes for CASSGGTVATNEKLFF.